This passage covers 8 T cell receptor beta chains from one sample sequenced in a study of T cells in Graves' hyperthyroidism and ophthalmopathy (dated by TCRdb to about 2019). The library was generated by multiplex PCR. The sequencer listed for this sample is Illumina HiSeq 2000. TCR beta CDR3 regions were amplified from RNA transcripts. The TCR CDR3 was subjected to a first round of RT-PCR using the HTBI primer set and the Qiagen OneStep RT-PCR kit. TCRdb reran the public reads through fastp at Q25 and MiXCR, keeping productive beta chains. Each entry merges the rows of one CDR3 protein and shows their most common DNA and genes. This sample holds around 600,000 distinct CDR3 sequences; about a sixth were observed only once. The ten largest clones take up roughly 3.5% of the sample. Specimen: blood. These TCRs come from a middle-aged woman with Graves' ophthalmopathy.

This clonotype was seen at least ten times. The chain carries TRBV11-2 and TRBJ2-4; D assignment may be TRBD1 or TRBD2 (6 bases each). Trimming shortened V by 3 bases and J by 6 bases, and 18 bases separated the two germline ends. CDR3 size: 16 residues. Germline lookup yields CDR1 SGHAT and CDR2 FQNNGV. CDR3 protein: CASSLGGGGYGNIQYF. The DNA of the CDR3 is TGTGCCAGCAGCTTGGGAGGAGGGGGTTATGGAAACATTCAGTACTTC.

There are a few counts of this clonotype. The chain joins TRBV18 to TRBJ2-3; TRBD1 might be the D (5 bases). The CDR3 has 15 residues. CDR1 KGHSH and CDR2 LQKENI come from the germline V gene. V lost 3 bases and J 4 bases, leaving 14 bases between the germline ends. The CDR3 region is CASSPGRENADTQYF. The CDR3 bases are TGTGCCAGCTCACCGGGCAGGGAAAACGCAGATACGCAGTATTTT.

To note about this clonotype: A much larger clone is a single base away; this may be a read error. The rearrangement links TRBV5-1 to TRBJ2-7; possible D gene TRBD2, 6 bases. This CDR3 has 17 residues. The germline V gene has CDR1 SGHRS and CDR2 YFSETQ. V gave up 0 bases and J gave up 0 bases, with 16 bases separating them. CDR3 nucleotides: TGCGCCAGCAGCTTGGGGGGCTGGCGGGGCAGCTCCTACGAGCAGTACTTC. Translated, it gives CASSLGGWRGSSYEQYF.

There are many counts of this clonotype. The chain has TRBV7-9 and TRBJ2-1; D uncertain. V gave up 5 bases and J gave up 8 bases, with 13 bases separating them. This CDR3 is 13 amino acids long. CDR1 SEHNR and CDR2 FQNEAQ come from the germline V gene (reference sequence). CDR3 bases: TGTGCCAGCAGCCCCGTTAGTAGCTATGAGCAGTTCTTC. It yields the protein CASSPVSSYEQFF. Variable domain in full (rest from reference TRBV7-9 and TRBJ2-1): DTGVSQNPRHKITKRGQNVTFRCDPISEHNRLYWYRQTLGQGPEFLTYFQNEAQLEKSRLLSDRFSAERPKGSFSTLEIQRTEQGDSAMYLCASSPVSSYEQFFGPGTRLTVL.

The DNA for the CDR3 is TGCGCCAGCAGCTTAAAACTGGAAACCAATGAGCAGTTCTTC. Protein product: CASSLKLETNEQFF. This chain links TRBV5-1 with TRBJ2-1; D not certain. Germline CDR1 SGHRS, CDR2 YFSETQ. V lost 2 bases and J lost 6, with 12 bases in between. The CDR3 consists of 14 residues.

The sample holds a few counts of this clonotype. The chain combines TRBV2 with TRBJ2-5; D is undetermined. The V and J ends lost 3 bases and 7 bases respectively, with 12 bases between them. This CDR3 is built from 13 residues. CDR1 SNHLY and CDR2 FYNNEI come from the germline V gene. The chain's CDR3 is CASSDVGFGTQYF. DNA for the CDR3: TGTGCCAGCAGTGATGTGGGCTTCGGGACCCAGTACTTC.

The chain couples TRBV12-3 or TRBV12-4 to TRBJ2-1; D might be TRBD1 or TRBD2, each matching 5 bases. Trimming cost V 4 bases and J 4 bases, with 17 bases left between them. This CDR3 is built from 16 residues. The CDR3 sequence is CASSSSTGRKYNEQFF. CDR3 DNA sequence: TGTGCCAGCAGTTCCTCAACGGGACGGAAATACAATGAGCAGTTCTTC.

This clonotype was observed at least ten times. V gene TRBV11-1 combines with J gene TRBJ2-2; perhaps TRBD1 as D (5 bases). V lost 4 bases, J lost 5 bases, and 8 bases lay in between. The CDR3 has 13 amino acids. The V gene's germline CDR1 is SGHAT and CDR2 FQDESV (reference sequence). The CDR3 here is CASSWTQTGELFF. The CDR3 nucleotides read TGTGCCAGCAGCTGGACACAGACCGGGGAGCTGTTTTTT.